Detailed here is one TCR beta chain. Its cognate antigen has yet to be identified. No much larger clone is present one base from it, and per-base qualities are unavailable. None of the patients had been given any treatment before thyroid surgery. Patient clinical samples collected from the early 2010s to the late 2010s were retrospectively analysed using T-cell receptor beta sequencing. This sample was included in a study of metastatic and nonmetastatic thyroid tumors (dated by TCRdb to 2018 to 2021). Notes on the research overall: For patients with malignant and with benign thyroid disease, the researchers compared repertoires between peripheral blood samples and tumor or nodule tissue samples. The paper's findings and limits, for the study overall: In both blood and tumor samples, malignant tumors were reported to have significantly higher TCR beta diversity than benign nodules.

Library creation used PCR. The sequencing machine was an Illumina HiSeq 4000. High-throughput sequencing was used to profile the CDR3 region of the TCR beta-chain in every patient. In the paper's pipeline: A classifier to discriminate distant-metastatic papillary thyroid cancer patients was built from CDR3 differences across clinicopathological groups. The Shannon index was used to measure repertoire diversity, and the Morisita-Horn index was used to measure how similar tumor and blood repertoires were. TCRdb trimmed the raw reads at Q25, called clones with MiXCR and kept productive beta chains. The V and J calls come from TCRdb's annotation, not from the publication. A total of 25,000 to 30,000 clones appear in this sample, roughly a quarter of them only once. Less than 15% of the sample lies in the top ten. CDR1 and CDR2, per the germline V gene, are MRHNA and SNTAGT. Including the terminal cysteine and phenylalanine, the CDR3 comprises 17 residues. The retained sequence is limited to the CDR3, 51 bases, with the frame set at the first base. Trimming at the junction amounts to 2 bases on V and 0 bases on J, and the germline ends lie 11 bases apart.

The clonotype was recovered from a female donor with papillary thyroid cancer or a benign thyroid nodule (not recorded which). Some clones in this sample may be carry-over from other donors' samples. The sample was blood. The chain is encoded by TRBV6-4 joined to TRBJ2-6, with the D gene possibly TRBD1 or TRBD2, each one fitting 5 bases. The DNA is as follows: TGTGCCAGCAGTGACGGTGGGACCTTCTCTGGGGCCAACGTCCTGACTTTC. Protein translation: CASSDGGTFSGANVLTF.